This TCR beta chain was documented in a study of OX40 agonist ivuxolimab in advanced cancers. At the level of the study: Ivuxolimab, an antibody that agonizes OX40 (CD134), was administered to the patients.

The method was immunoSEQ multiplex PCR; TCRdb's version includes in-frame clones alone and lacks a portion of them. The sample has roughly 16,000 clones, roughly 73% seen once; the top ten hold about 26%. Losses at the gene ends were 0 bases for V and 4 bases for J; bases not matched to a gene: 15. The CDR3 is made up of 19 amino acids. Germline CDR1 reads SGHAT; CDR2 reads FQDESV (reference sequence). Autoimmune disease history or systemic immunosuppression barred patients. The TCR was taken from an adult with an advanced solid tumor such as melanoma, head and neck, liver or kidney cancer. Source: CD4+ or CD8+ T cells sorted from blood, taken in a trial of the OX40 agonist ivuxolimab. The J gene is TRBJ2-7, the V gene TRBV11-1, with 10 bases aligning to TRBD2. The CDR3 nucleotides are TGTGCCAGCAGCTTAGCGGGGACTAGCGTTGGTCCTTACGTTTACGAGCAGTACTTC. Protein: CASSLAGTSVGPYVYEQYF.